Below, one TCR beta chain is given with its context. The antigen is not known. This specimen comes from a study of neurological immune-mediated disorders. Looked up from germline, CDR1 is DFQATT and CDR2 is SNEGSKA (reference sequence). Germline trimming cut 3 bases from V and 0 bases from J; bases unmatched to any gene: 8. This CDR3 is built from 16 residues. General study findings and limits: The expanded clones of different subjects shared no CDR3 amino acid sequences (suggesting private repertoires in all groups).

As for the cDNA, it was generated by 5'RACE with 10-nucleotide random UMIs. TCRdb recomputed calls from the 5' RACE reads with MiXCR, one row per CDR3 protein. Of about 40,000 distinct CDR3 sequences in the sample, about 14% were seen once. This clonotype originated in a woman aged 60-70 years with HTLV-1-associated myelopathy (HAM/TSP). Sequenced input: CD4+ T cells from blood. The V and J genes are TRBV20-1 and TRBJ2-7; 10 bases agree with TRBD1. CDR3: CSARTPGQGDSYEQYF. The CDR3, as DNA: TGCAGTGCTAGGACCCCTGGACAGGGGGACTCCTACGAGCAGTACTTC.